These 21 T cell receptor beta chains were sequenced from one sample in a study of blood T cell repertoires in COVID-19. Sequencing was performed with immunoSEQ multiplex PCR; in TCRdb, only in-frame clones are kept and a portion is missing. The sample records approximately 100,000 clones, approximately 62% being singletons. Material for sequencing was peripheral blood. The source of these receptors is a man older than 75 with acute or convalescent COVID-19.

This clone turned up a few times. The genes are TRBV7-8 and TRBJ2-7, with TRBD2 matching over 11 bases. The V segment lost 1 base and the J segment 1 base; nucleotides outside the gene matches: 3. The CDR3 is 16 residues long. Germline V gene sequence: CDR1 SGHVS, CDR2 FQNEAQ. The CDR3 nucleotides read TGTGCCAGCAGCTTAGGGGGACTAGCGGTTTCCTACGAGCAGTACTTC. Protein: CASSLGGLAVSYEQYF.

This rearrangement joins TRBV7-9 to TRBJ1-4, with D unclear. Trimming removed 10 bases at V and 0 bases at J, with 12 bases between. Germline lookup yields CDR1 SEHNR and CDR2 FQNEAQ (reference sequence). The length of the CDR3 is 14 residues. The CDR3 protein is CATTRGATNEKLFF. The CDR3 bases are TGTGCCACCACGCGGGGTGCAACTAATGAAAAACTGTTTTTT.

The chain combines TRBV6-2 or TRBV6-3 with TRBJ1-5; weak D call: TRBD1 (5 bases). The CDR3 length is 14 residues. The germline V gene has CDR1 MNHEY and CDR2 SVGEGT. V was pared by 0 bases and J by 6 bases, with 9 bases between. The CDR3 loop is CASSYSGAGQPQHF. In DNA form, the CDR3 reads TGTGCCAGCAGTTACTCTGGGGCAGGTCAGCCCCAGCATTTT.

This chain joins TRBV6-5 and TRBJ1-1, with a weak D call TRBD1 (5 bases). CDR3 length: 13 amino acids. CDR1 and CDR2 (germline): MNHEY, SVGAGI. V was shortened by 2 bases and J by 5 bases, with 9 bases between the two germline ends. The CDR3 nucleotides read TGTGCCAGCAGTTACCCCGGGGGGACTGAAGCTTTCTTT. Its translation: CASSYPGGTEAFF.

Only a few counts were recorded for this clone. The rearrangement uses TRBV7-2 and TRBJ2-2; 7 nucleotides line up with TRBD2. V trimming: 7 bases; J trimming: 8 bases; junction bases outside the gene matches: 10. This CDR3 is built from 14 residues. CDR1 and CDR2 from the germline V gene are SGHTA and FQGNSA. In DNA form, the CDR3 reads TGTGCCAGCACCCTCAGCGGGATGGGGGGGGAGCTGTTTTTT. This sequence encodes CASTLSGMGGELFF.

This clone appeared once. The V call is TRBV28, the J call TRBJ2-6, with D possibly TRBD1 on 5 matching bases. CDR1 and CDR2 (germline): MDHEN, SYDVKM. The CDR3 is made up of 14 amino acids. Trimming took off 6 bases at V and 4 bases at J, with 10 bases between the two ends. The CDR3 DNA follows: TGTGCCAGCAGAAAGGCAGGGGGGGCCAACGTCCTGACTTTC. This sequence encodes CASRKAGGANVLTF.

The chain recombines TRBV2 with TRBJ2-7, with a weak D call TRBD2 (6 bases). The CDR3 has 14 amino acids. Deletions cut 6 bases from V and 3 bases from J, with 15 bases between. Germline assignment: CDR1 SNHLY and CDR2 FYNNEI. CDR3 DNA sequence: TGTGCCAGCAGGAAAAGCGGGTTATACTACGAGCAGTACTTC. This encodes CASRKSGLYYEQYF.

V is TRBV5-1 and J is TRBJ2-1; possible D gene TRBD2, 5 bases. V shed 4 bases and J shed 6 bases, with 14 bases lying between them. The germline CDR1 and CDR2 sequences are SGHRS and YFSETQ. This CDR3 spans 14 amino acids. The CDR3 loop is CASSATTPTNEQFF. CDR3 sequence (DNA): TGCGCCAGCAGCGCGACTACCCCGACCAATGAGCAGTTCTTC.

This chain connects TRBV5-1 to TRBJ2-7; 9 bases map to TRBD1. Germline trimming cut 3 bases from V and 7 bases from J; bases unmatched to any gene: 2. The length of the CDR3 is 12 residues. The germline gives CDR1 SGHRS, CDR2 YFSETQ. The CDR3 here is CASSYRGREQYF. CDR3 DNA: TGCGCCAGCAGCTACAGGGGGCGGGAGCAGTACTTC.

The chain's CDR3 is CASSLQAGGHSPLHF. The CDR3 DNA reads TGTGCCAGCAGTTTACAGGCAGGGGGGCATTCACCCCTCCACTTT. The chain recombines TRBV27 with TRBJ1-6; 7 bases match TRBD1. Trimming cost V 2 bases and J 8 bases; bases outside gene matches: 6. Germline CDR1 is MNHEY and CDR2 is SMNVEV (reference sequence). CDR3 length equals 15 residues.

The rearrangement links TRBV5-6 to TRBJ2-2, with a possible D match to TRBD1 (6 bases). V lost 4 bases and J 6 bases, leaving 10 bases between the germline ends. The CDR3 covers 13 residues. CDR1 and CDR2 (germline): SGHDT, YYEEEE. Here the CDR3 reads CASSPQGSGELFF. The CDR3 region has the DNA TGTGCCAGCAGCCCACAGGGTTCCGGGGAGCTGTTTTTT.

In DNA form, the CDR3 reads TGTGCCAGCAGTACAAACAGGGAGACCCAGTACTTC. Residues: CASSTNRETQYF. The chain recombines TRBV12-3 or TRBV12-4 with TRBJ2-5, with D possibly matching TRBD1 (5 bases). The length of the CDR3 is 12 residues. Trimming shortened V by 5 bases and J by 5 bases, and 9 bases separated the two germline ends.

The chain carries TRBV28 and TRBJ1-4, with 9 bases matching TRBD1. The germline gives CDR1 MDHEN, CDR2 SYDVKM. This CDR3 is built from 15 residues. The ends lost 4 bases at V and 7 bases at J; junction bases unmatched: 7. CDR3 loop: CASSSPTGGVEKLFF. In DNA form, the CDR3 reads TGTGCCAGCAGTTCGCCGACAGGGGGGGTTGAAAAACTGTTTTTT. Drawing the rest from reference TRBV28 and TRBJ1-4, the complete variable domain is DVKVTQSSRYLVKRTGEKVFLECVQDMDHENMFWYRQDPGLGLRLIYFSYDVKMKEKGDIPEGYSVSREKKERFSLILESASTNQTSMYLCASSSPTGGVEKLFFGSGTQLSVL.

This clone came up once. In DNA, the CDR3 is TGCAGCGTCTCTCGGGGGTACAATGAGCAGTTCTTC. Translating it yields CSVSRGYNEQFF. The chain is built from TRBV29-1 and TRBJ2-1; possible D gene TRBD2, 6 bases. This CDR3 spans 12 amino acids. Trimming removed 6 bases at V and 4 bases at J, with 10 bases between. The germline V gene encodes CDR1 SQVTM and CDR2 ANQGSEA.

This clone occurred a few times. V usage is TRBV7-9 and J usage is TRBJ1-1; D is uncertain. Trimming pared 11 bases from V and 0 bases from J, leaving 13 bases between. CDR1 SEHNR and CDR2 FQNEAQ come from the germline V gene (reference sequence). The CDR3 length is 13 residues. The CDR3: CALAGRVNTEAFF. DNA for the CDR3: TGTGCCCTGGCGGGGAGGGTGAACACTGAAGCTTTCTTT.

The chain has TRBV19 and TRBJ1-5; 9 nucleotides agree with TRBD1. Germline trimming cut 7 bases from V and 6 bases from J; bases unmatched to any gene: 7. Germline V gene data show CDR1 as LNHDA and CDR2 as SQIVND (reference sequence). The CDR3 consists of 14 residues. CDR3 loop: CASMGQGGVQPQHF. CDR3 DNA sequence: TGTGCCAGTATGGGACAGGGAGGGGTTCAGCCCCAGCATTTT. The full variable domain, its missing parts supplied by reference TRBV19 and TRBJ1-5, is DGGITQSPKYLFRKEGQNVTLSCEQNLNHDAMYWYRQDPGQGLRLIYYSQIVNDFQKGDIAEGYSVSREKKESFPLTVTSAQKNPTAFYLCASMGQGGVQPQHFGDGTRLSIL.

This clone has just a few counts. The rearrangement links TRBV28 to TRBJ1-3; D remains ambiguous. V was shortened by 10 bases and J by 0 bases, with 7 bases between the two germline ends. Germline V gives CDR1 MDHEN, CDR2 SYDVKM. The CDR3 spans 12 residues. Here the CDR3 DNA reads TGTGCCACCGGTTCCTCTGGAAACACCATATATTTT. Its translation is CATGSSGNTIYF.

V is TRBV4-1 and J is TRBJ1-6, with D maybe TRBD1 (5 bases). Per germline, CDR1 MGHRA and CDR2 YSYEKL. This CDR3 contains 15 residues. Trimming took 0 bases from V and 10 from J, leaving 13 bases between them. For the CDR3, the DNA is TGCGCCAGCAGCCAAGACGGGAGGGGCGGCTCACCCCTCCACTTT. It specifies CASSQDGRGGSPLHF.

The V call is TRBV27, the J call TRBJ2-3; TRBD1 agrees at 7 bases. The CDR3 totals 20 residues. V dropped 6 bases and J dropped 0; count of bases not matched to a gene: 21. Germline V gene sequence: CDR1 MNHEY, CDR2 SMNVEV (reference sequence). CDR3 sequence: CASSRRRTGQATNSTDTQYF. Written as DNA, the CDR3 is TGTGCCAGCAGCAGACGAAGGACAGGACAAGCAACAAACAGCACAGATACGCAGTATTTT.

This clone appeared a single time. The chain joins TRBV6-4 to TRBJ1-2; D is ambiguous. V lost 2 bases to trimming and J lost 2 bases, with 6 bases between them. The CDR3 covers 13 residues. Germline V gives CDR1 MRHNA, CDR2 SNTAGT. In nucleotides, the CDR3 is TGTGCCAGCAGTGACGGCGGGAACTATGGCTACACCTTC. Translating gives CASSDGGNYGYTF.

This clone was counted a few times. The CDR3 loop is CAIRPRERYEQYF. CDR3 nucleotides: TGTGCCATCAGGCCGCGGGAGAGGTACGAGCAGTACTTC. J is TRBJ2-7 and V is TRBV10-3, with 7 positions matching TRBD2. V was pared by 6 bases and J by 4 bases, with 6 bases of the junction left unmatched. Germline CDR1 is ENHRY and CDR2 is SYGVKD. CDR3 length: 13 amino acids.